The 27 T cell receptor beta chains given below trace back to one sample, sequenced in a study of blood T cell repertoires in COVID-19. TCRdb's table, derived via immunoSEQ multiplex PCR, lists solely in-frame clones and lacks some. The sample contains 150,000 to 200,000 clones, about nine tenths of which appear only once. The specimen was peripheral blood. All receptors come from a man aged 55 to 70 with active or convalescent COVID-19.

The rearrangement uses TRBV27 and TRBJ2-7; TRBD1 matches at 10 bases. The length of the CDR3 is 19 residues. With V trimmed by 5 bases and J by 4 bases, 20 bases remained unmatched. Germline-derived CDR1 and CDR2 are MNHEY and SMNVEV (reference sequence). Written as DNA, the CDR3 is TGTGCCAGCAGTCTCCGGAATCAATTGGACAGGGGGAGAGGATACGAGCAGTACTTC. Protein: CASSLRNQLDRGRGYEQYF.

CDR3 protein: CASSLSGGSGNEQFF. The CDR3, as DNA: TGTGCCAGCAGTCTTTCGGGAGGGAGCGGGAATGAGCAGTTCTTC. V and J are TRBV6-4 and TRBJ2-1, with 8 bases identical to TRBD2. The CDR3 covers 15 residues. The ends lost 5 bases at V and 7 bases at J; junction bases unmatched: 10. CDR1 is MRHNA, CDR2 SNTAGT, per germline.

This clone was seen a single time. The chain couples TRBV27 to TRBJ2-2; no definite D call. Trimming took 6 bases from V and 1 from J, leaving 9 bases between them. The CDR3 extends over 14 amino acids. Germline CDR1 MNHEY, CDR2 SMNVEV (reference sequence). CDR3 sequence reads: CASSVTENTGELFF. The CDR3 DNA follows: TGTGCCAGCAGCGTAACAGAGAACACCGGGGAGCTGTTTTTT.

CDR3 protein: CATSRDLYRQGGGYTF. The CDR3 DNA is TGTGCCACCAGCAGAGATCTGTATCGACAGGGGGGTGGCTACACCTTC. The chain joins TRBV15 to TRBJ1-2; TRBD1 agrees at 9 bases. CDR3 length: 16 amino acids. Germline V gives CDR1 LNHNV, CDR2 YYDKDF (reference sequence). The V and J ends lost 0 bases and 7 bases, in that order; junction bases with no gene match: 9.

The rearrangement uses TRBV10-1 and TRBJ1-1; possibly TRBD1 for D (6 bases). The V gene's germline CDR1 is WNHNN and CDR2 SYGVQD (reference sequence). V gave up 6 bases and J gave up 5 bases, with 13 bases separating them. The CDR3 runs 13 residues. Here the CDR3 reads CASSRVTGTEAFF. The DNA of the CDR3 is TGCGCCAGCAGCAGGGTCACAGGGACTGAAGCTTTCTTT.

The CDR3 region has the DNA TGTGCCAGCAGTAGACAGCTAGTCTATGGCTACACCTTC. It encodes CASSRQLVYGYTF. The V and J genes are TRBV6-5 and TRBJ1-2; maybe TRBD1 (5 bases). The ends were cut back, 5 bases at V and 4 bases at J, with 11 bases in the middle. Germline lookup yields CDR1 MNHEY and CDR2 SVGAGI. The CDR3 is 13 amino acids.

The chain has TRBV2 and TRBJ1-1; 7 bases line up with TRBD1. The CDR3 runs to 15 residues. V lost 4 bases, J lost 1 base, and 6 bases stayed unmatched. CDR1 and CDR2 from the germline V gene are SNHLY and FYNNEI. The chain's CDR3 is CASSVSRDRNTEAFF. In DNA form, the CDR3 reads TGTGCCAGCAGTGTCTCGAGGGACAGGAACACTGAAGCTTTCTTT.

The chain couples TRBV21-1 to TRBJ1-2; the listed D gene, TRBD1, was not tested against the DNA. TRBV21-1 is described as a pseudogene. The CDR3 consists of 14 residues. CDR3 nucleotides: TGTGCCAGCAATGACAGGCTCCCTAACTATGGCTACACCTTC. It is translated as CASNDRLPNYGYTF.

The J gene is TRBJ1-5, the V gene TRBV3-1 (or the pseudogene TRBV3-2); D gene ambiguous. The germline V gene encodes CDR1 LGHDT and CDR2 YNNKEL (reference sequence). The CDR3 runs to 12 residues. Trimming removed 0 bases at V and 9 bases at J, with 6 bases between. CDR3 loop: CASSQDPGPQHF. For the CDR3, the DNA is TGTGCCAGCAGCCAAGATCCGGGGCCCCAGCATTTT.

The chain is built from TRBV6-4 and TRBJ1-1; unclear D gene. This CDR3 has 13 amino acids. Trimming took 9 bases from V and 4 from J, leaving 15 bases between them. Germline-derived CDR1 and CDR2 are MRHNA and SNTAGT. This CDR3 reads CARLTPHSTEAFF. The CDR3 nucleotides read TGTGCCAGACTAACCCCCCATTCCACTGAAGCTTTCTTT.

The V and J genes are TRBV5-5 and TRBJ1-1; D possibly corresponds to TRBD1 (6 bases). The germline CDR1 and CDR2 sequences are SGHKS and YYEKEE (reference sequence). V was shortened by 2 bases and J by 5 bases, with 13 bases between the two germline ends. This CDR3 comprises 14 residues. CDR3 in amino acids: CASSFSSGETEAFF. The CDR3 bases are TGTGCCAGCAGCTTTAGTTCAGGGGAGACTGAAGCTTTCTTT.

The gene calls are TRBV2 and TRBJ2-7; 12 nucleotides agree with TRBD1. The CDR3 spans 14 residues. V lost 6 bases and J lost 6; bases outside the gene matches: 6. CDR1 SNHLY and CDR2 FYNNEI come from the germline V gene. The CDR3 coding sequence is TGTGCCAGCAGGGGACAGGGGGCCGTTAGCGAGCAGTACTTC. It encodes CASRGQGAVSEQYF.

This rearrangement joins TRBV5-4 to TRBJ1-6, with TRBD1 matching 8 bases. Germline assignment: CDR1 SGHNT and CDR2 YYREEE (reference sequence). The length of the CDR3 is 16 residues. The junction had 7 bases not matched to a gene; V was cut back by 3 bases and J by 5 bases. The CDR3 reads CASSSGGELNNSPLHF. CDR3 in DNA: TGTGCCAGCAGCTCAGGGGGCGAATTGAATAATTCACCCCTCCACTTT.

V usage is TRBV12-5 and J usage is TRBJ2-2; 10 bases fit TRBD2. CDR1 is LGHNT and CDR2 is FRNRAP in the germline V gene. The V segment lost 6 bases and the J segment 5 bases; nucleotides outside the gene matches: 6. The length of the CDR3 is 15 residues. CDR3 nucleotides: TGTGCTAGTGGCCTCACTAGCGGGGTAACCGGGGAGCTGTTTTTT. Translating it yields CASGLTSGVTGELFF.

There are a few counts of this clone. CDR3 sequence: CASSMGGQPQHF. As DNA, the CDR3 is TGTGCCAGTAGTATGGGAGGTCAGCCCCAGCATTTT. This rearrangement joins TRBV19 to TRBJ1-5; D call uncertain. CDR3 length equals 12 residues. Trimming pared 3 bases from V and 6 bases from J, leaving 6 bases between. The germline V gene encodes CDR1 LNHDA and CDR2 SQIVND (reference sequence).

The rearrangement joins TRBV5-1 to TRBJ2-3, with 10 bases fitting TRBD2. Trimming took 0 bases from V and 6 from J; bases not matched to a gene: 7. Germline CDR1 reads SGHRS; CDR2 reads YFSETQ. The CDR3 sequence is 16 residues long. This CDR3 reads CASSLASSGGWDTQYF. In DNA form, the CDR3 reads TGCGCCAGCAGCTTGGCCTCTAGCGGGGGTTGGGATACGCAGTATTTT.

The chain combines TRBV18 with TRBJ1-1; D uncertain. V shed 0 bases and J shed 4 bases, with 15 bases lying between them. This CDR3 is 16 amino acids long. The V gene's germline CDR1 is KGHSH and CDR2 LQKENI. CDR3 residues: CASSPPNPGRGTEAFF. The CDR3 nucleotides read TGTGCCAGCTCACCACCGAATCCGGGTCGGGGCACTGAAGCTTTCTTT.

The CDR3 is CASSPRGGIQAKNIQYF. The DNA of the CDR3 is TGTGCCAGCAGCCCACGGGGGGGAATTCAGGCCAAAAACATTCAGTACTTC. The rearrangement uses TRBV7-9 and TRBJ2-4, with TRBD2 matching over 8 bases. The CDR3 contains 17 residues. The germline CDR1 and CDR2 sequences are SEHNR and FQNEAQ (reference sequence). The junction had 10 bases not matched to a gene; V was cut back by 5 bases and J by 1 base.

This clone was seen only a few times. This chain uses TRBV30 with TRBJ1-5, with D unresolved. Germline V lookup: CDR1 GTSNPN, CDR2 SVGIG (reference sequence). This CDR3 has 17 amino acids. V gave up 0 bases and J gave up 0 bases, with 15 bases separating them. The CDR3 reads CAWSVCLELNSNQPQHF. The CDR3 DNA follows: TGTGCCTGGAGTGTTTGTTTGGAGCTGAATAGCAATCAGCCCCAGCATTTT. The whole variable domain, filled in from reference TRBV30 and TRBJ1-5, reads SQTIHQWPATLVQPVGSPLSLECTVEGTSNPNLYWYRQAAGRGLQLLFYSVGIGQISSEVPQNLSASRPQDRQFILSSKKLLLSDSGFYLCAWSVCLELNSNQPQHFGDGTRLSIL.

This clone was observed once. This specimen includes other DNA sequences encoding the same CDR3. The gene calls are TRBV19 and TRBJ1-2; D remains unclear. This CDR3 has 16 residues. Trimming pared 1 base from V and 0 bases from J, leaving 12 bases between. Germline loops: CDR1 LNHDA, CDR2 SQIVND (reference sequence). CDR3 protein: CASSIGGGGTNYGYTF. The CDR3 DNA follows: TGTGCCAGTAGTATAGGTGGTGGCGGAACTAACTATGGCTACACCTTC.

The chain employs TRBV5-6 and TRBJ2-4; no reliable D call. The CDR3 length is 16 residues. V was clipped by 2 bases and J by 0 bases, with 12 bases between them. Germline V gene sequence: CDR1 SGHDT, CDR2 YYEEEE. CDR3 amino acids: CASSFNYFTAKNIQYF. The DNA for the CDR3 is TGTGCCAGCAGCTTCAATTACTTCACAGCCAAAAACATTCAGTACTTC. The whole variable domain, remainder taken from reference TRBV5-6 and TRBJ2-4, is DAGVTQSPTHLIKTRGQQVTLRCSPKSGHDTVSWYQQALGQGPQFIFQYYEEEERQRGNFPDRFSGHQFPNYSSELNVNALLLGDSALYLCASSFNYFTAKNIQYFGAGTRLSVL.

The rearrangement uses TRBV5-1 and TRBJ2-7; 7 bases agree with TRBD1. Germline CDR1 SGHRS, CDR2 YFSETQ. The CDR3 contains 15 residues. J lost 4 bases, V lost 4 bases, and 11 bases had no gene match. The CDR3 spells CASSIGTALVYEQYF. The CDR3 DNA is TGCGCCAGCAGCATAGGGACAGCTCTCGTATACGAGCAGTACTTC.

V and J are TRBV9 and TRBJ2-7; possibly TRBD1 for D (6 bases). V was trimmed by 2 bases and J by 0 bases, leaving 12 bases between them. Germline-derived CDR1 and CDR2 are SGDLS and YYNGEE. The CDR3 has 15 residues. The CDR3 here is CASSVTGRDSYEQYF. DNA of the CDR3: TGTGCCAGCAGCGTGACAGGACGAGACTCCTACGAGCAGTACTTC.

The chain is built from TRBV10-3 and TRBJ1-2, with D unresolved. The CDR3 sequence is 15 residues long. CDR1 and CDR2 (germline): ENHRY, SYGVKD. V was pared by 2 bases and J by 4 bases, with 14 bases between. The chain's CDR3 is CAISEGHLGTYGYTF. The CDR3 DNA sequence: TGTGCCATCAGTGAGGGGCACCTCGGAACCTATGGCTACACCTTC.

In the case of this clone: Distinct nucleotide sequences in the sample also encode this CDR3. This chain uses TRBV19 with TRBJ1-5; 11 positions match TRBD1. Per germline, CDR1 LNHDA and CDR2 SQIVND (reference sequence). Trimming removed 4 bases from V and 5 bases from J; junction bases left unmatched: 7. This CDR3 comprises 16 residues. CDR3 loop: CASSTRDRGFYQPQHF. The CDR3 DNA sequence: TGTGCCAGTAGTACCCGGGACAGGGGGTTTTATCAGCCCCAGCATTTT.

J is TRBJ2-7 and V is TRBV12-3 or TRBV12-4; no firm D call. V was pared by 8 bases and J by 3 bases, with 8 bases between. The CDR3 is 11 amino acids. CDR3 DNA sequence: TGTGCCAGCTCAAACTTCTACGAGCAGTACTTC. Protein product: CASSNFYEQYF.

The V and J genes are TRBV27 and TRBJ2-5, with D maybe TRBD2 (6 bases). Between the trimmed V and J ends, which lost 2 bases and 5 bases, there was a span of 15 bases. The CDR3 has 15 amino acids. In germline, CDR1 is MNHEY, CDR2 SMNVEV (reference sequence). CDR3 in amino acids: CASSLPVWGRETQYF. The CDR3 DNA sequence: TGTGCCAGCAGTTTACCGGTTTGGGGGAGGGAGACCCAGTACTTC.